This T cell receptor beta chain was documented in a study of blood T cells in healthy people across ages. About the research overall: Template switching picked up about one barcoded beta molecule for each two T cells.

This clonotype was detected only once. Donors were systemically healthy Caucasian individuals from Russia aged about 6 to 95 years. There are 18 residues in the CDR3. Losses at the gene ends were 5 bases for V and 2 bases for J; bases not matched to a gene: 16. Primed by a sample-barcoded 5' primer and a J-beta primer mix, a second PCR proceeded for about 6 to 11 cycles. TCRdb re-called the 5' RACE reads through MiXCR, storing one row per CDR3 protein. Here the sample spans about a million distinct CDR3 sequences, 45% to 60% being singletons. V and J are TRBV12-3 or TRBV12-4 and TRBJ2-5; 8 nucleotides match TRBD1. Sequencing used blood. This sequence was found in an older woman in good health. Here the CDR3 reads CASSATRPGTGSQETQYF. CDR3 bases: TGTGCCAGCAGTGCTACCCGCCCCGGGACAGGATCTCAAGAGACCCAGTACTTC.